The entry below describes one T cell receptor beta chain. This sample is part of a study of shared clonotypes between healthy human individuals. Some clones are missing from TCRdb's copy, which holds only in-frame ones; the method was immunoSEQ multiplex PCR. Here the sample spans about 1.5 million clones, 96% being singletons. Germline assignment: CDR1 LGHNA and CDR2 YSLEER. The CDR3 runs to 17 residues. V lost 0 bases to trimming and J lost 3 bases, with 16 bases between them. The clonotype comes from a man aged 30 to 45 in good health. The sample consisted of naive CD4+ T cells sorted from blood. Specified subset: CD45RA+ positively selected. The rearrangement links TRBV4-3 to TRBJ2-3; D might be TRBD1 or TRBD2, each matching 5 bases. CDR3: CASSQDRGWILTDTQYF. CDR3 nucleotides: TGCGCCAGCAGCCAAGATCGGGGCTGGATACTGACAGATACGCAGTATTTT.